This TCR beta chain appears in the sequencing data of a study of T cells after posttransplantation cyclophosphamide. Clones were sequenced by immunoSEQ multiplex PCR, and TCRdb holds only the in-frame ones, with some missing. The table lists 5,000 or so clones, approximately 80% of them singletons. Cyclophosphamide on days +3 and +4 followed busulfan-fludarabine conditioning and a marrow graft. This CDR3 comprises 15 residues. V lost 1 base and J 3 bases, leaving 10 bases between the germline ends. Looked up from germline, CDR1 is GTSNPN and CDR2 is SVGIG (reference sequence). The material was PBMCs, obtained after allogeneic stem cell transplant with posttransplant cyclophosphamide. The genes are TRBV30 and TRBJ1-6, with a possible D match to TRBD1 (5 bases). This sequence originates from a male patient aged 50 to 59 who received an allogeneic stem cell transplant from a related donor and was CMV-positive. Part of the T cell pool may stem from the graft donor. In DNA, the CDR3 is TGTGCCTGGAGTGGGGGGGTTCGCTATAATTCACCCCTCCACTTT. Protein: CAWSGGVRYNSPLHF.